This TCR beta chain appears in the sequencing data of a study of blood T cell repertoires in COVID-19. Study background: Collection of acute and convalescent COVID-19 samples took place in the United States, Italy and Spain. Sample material is recorded as cDNA or gDNA derived from T cells, B-cell-depleted T cells, or PBMCs.

Per the original data handling: Researchers report that nucleated cell counts were estimated from reference gene primer amplification. Using immunoSEQ multiplex PCR, the repertoire was profiled, and TCRdb retains in-frame clones only, with some absent. The DNA gave D and trimming, while V, J and clone size come from that table. The sample includes 250,000 to 350,000 clones, around 90% of them seen just once. Trimming pared 4 bases from V and 4 bases from J, leaving 14 bases between. The CDR3 has 15 amino acids. This clonotype was sampled from a man younger than 35 with active or convalescent COVID-19. This rearrangement joins TRBV23-1 to TRBJ2-1, with D perhaps matching TRBD1 (5 bases). TRBV23-1 has ORF status, its function being uncertain. The material sequenced was peripheral blood. The CDR3 DNA reads as TGCGCCAGCAGTCCCACAGGCTTACCTTACAATGAGCAGTTCTTC. Protein product: CASSPTGLPYNEQFF.